This is a list of T cell receptor beta chains from one sample in a study of T cell repertoires in cytomegalovirus infection. One entry per CDR3 protein, called by TCRdb with MiXCR from the reads. This table holds 750,000 to 900,000 distinct CDR3 sequences, roughly 28% found once. No antigen has been identified for these receptors. Here the sequenced sample was cultured CD8+ T cells from PBMCs, taken from culture after CMV antigen stimulation. Receptors were obtained from a human donor in good health (CMV status not recorded). Some clones in this sample may be carry-over from other donors' samples. Both conserved end residues are part of each CDR3. A D gene is named only where the DNA matches it firmly. Clone size is not always given. Where it is, it says once, few, many or a class for expanded clones.

>.|TRBV27|.|TRBJ2-3
CASSSRGRVTDTQYF
TGTGCCAGCAGTTCCCGGGGACGGGTAACCGATACGCAGTATTTT
>.|TRBV5-1|.|TRBJ1-1
CASSPRDIMNTEAFF
TGCGCCAGCAGCCCTCGGGACATTATGAACACTGAAGCTTTCTTT
>.|TRBV20-1|.|TRBJ1-1
CSAGWGIVGTEAFF
TGCAGTGCTGGGTGGGGGATAGTGGGCACTGAAGCTTTCTTT
>.|TRBV4-1|.|TRBJ1-2
CASSQEQNANYGYTF
TGCGCCAGCAGCCAAGAGCAGAACGCTAACTATGGCTACACCTTC
>.|TRBV27|few|TRBJ1-2
CASSMGTSGYGYTF
TGTGCCAGCTCGATGGGGACGAGCGGCTATGGCTACACCTTC
>.|TRBV7-6|.|TRBJ2-7
CASSPLREYEQYF
TGTGCCAGCAGCCCGCTTAGGGAATACGAGCAGTACTTC
>.|TRBV6-1|many|TRBJ1-1
CASSEVQPDTSAFF
TGTGCCAGCAGTGAAGTTCAACCGGACACCTCAGCTTTCTTT
>.|TRBV11-3|few|TRBJ1-1
CASSLDGGSEAFF
TGTGCCAGCAGCTTAGACGGGGGGTCTGAAGCTTTCTTT
>TRBD1|TRBV7-2|many|TRBJ2-3
CASSPRGPLSTDTQYF
TGTGCCAGCAGCCCAAGGGGGCCGCTAAGCACAGATACGCAGTATTTT
>.|TRBV4-1|.|TRBJ2-3
CASSPDIITDTQYF
TGCGCCAGCAGCCCGGACATTATCACAGATACGCAGTATTTT
>TRBD2|TRBV20-1|few|TRBJ2-1
CSARESERGTYNEQFF
TGCAGTGCTAGAGAATCAGAGCGGGGGACGTACAATGAGCAGTTCTTC
>.|TRBV6-1|.|TRBJ2-1
CASSEEGRGFNEQFF
TGTGCCAGCAGTGAAGAAGGGCGGGGTTTCAATGAGCAGTTCTTC
>.|TRBV7-9|few|TRBJ1-2
CASSSGHNYGYTF
TGTGCCAGCAGCTCAGGACATAACTATGGCTACACCTTC
>TRBD2|TRBV4-1|.|TRBJ2-5
CASSQDGLAGWETQYF
TGCGCCAGCAGCCAAGACGGACTAGCGGGGTGGGAGACCCAGTACTTC
>.|TRBV15|few|TRBJ1-1
CATSRERVEAFF
TGTGCCACCAGCAGAGAAAGAGTTGAAGCTTTCTTT
>.|TRBV7-6|many|TRBJ2-2
CASSPSGRDVTGELFF
TGTGCCAGCAGCCCTAGTGGGCGGGACGTCACCGGGGAGCTGTTTTTT
>.|TRBV27|.|TRBJ2-3
CASGTDGDITDTQYF
TGTGCCAGCGGGACCGACGGGGATATCACAGATACGCAGTATTTT
>.|TRBV5-5|few|TRBJ2-3
CASTETGRRDTQYF
TGTGCCAGCACGGAGACAGGGAGGAGGGATACGCAGTATTTT
>TRBD1|TRBV7-9|few|TRBJ1-2
CASSPRQGGPFDGYTF
TGTGCCAGCAGCCCAAGACAGGGGGGGCCTTTCGATGGCTACACCTTC
>.|TRBV15|few|TRBJ1-5
CATSRDKGSNQPQHF
TGTGCCACCAGCAGAGATAAGGGTAGCAATCAGCCCCAGCATTTT
>.|TRBV9|.|TRBJ1-1
CASSRIEVNTEAFF
TGTGCCAGCAGTCGCATAGAAGTGAACACTGAAGCTTTCTTT
>.|TRBV7-6|.|TRBJ2-1
CASSLAGGGNYNEQFF
TGTGCCAGCAGCTTAGCGGGAGGTGGAAACTACAATGAGCAGTTCTTC
>TRBD1|TRBV7-9|few|TRBJ2-1
CASSGQGDETYNEQFF
TGTGCCAGCAGCGGCCAGGGGGACGAGACATACAATGAGCAGTTCTTC
>TRBD2|TRBV4-1|.|TRBJ2-5
CASSQVWGLAGETQYF
TGCGCCAGCAGCCAAGTATGGGGACTAGCGGGGGAGACCCAGTACTTC
>.|TRBV5-6|.|TRBJ2-1
CASTIGFASYNEQFF
TGTGCCAGCACCATCGGGTTTGCCTCCTACAATGAGCAGTTCTTC
>TRBD2|TRBV7-3|few|TRBJ2-3
CASSPAGLGTDTQYF
TGTGCCAGCAGCCCCGCCGGACTAGGCACAGATACGCAGTATTTT
>TRBD1|TRBV23-1|.|TRBJ2-1
CASCSGTGVVGTGGRPYNEQFF
TGCGCCAGCTGCTCCGGGACAGGAGTTGTGGGGACAGGGGGAAGGCCCTACAATGAGCAGTTCTTC
>.|TRBV20-1|few|TRBJ2-2
CSARDGYTGELFF
TGCAGTGCTAGAGATGGGTACACCGGGGAGCTGTTTTTT
>.|TRBV12-5|.|TRBJ1-2
CASGWDALYGYTF
TGTGCTAGTGGCTGGGACGCCCTCTATGGCTACACCTTC
>TRBD1|TRBV19|.|TRBJ2-3
CASSILTRTGDPDTQYF
TGTGCCAGTAGCATCTTGACCCGGACAGGGGACCCAGATACGCAGTATTTT
>TRBD1|TRBV12-5|few|TRBJ2-2
CASPDRASTGELFF
TGTGCTAGTCCAGACAGGGCGAGCACCGGGGAGCTGTTTTTT
>.|TRBV5-5|few|TRBJ2-5
CASSSDGLNQETQYF
TGTGCCAGCAGCTCGGACGGACTCAATCAGGAGACCCAGTACTTC
>.|TRBV27|.|TRBJ2-6
CASSLMGGANVLTF
TGTGCCAGCAGTTTGATGGGTGGGGCCAACGTCCTGACTTTC
>.|TRBV27|.|TRBJ1-1
CASSKIRGFNTEAFF
TGTGCCAGCAGTAAAATACGAGGGTTTAACACTGAAGCTTTCTTT
>TRBD1|TRBV28|.|TRBJ2-4
CASSPETPSDRAHKNIQYF
TGTGCCAGCAGTCCCGAAACCCCCTCTGACAGGGCCCACAAAAACATTCAGTACTTC
>TRBD1|TRBV9|once|TRBJ2-7
CASGGRTGEDEQYF
TGTGCCAGCGGAGGGAGGACAGGGGAGGACGAGCAGTACTTC
>.|TRBV11-2|few|TRBJ2-1
CASSLLAFGTYNEQFF
TGTGCCAGCAGCTTACTAGCTTTCGGAACCTACAATGAGCAGTTCTTC
>.|TRBV3-1|many|TRBJ2-5
CASSSLQGEETQYF
TGTGCCAGCAGCTCGCTACAGGGTGAAGAGACCCAGTACTTC
>TRBD2|TRBV7-9|.|TRBJ2-3
CASSKKVGSGEITDTQYF
TGTGCCAGCAGCAAAAAAGTCGGTAGCGGGGAAATCACAGATACGCAGTATTTT
>.|TRBV5-5|.|TRBJ2-1
CASSTTRGFYNEQFF
TGTGCCAGCAGCACTACCAGGGGATTCTACAATGAGCAGTTCTTC